This entry features one T cell receptor beta chain sequence. What it binds is unknown. Sequence data for DNA of cultured CD4+ T cells were generated by the Oncomine TCR Beta short-read assay. From the PCR reads, TCRdb called clonotypes with MiXCR, one entry per CDR3 protein. The sample includes about 15,000 distinct CDR3 sequences, around 53% seen only once; the top ten take more than 9.5%. Looked up from germline, CDR1 is SGHNT and CDR2 is YENEEA. This CDR3 has 13 residues. V was clipped by 0 bases and J by 6 bases, with 7 bases between them. The treatment is: roughly ten-day PBMC culture with coronavirus spike peptide pools or control peptides (ViraFEST assay). PCR tests turned positive between March and December 2020, before US Alpha, Beta and Delta variants. This specimen comes from a study of vaccination and CD4 T cells after COVID-19.

The sequenced material came from CD4+ T cells from blood, cultured in vitro. This chain uses TRBV11-3 with TRBJ2-3, with no clear D. The source of this sequence is a human donor who had recovered from COVID-19. The CDR3 coding sequence is TGTGCCAGCAGCTTAGAGTGGCGGGATACGCAGTATTTT. Its protein product is CASSLEWRDTQYF.